This record looks at one T cell receptor beta chain sequence and its context. Its target is unknown. This entry belongs to a study of spatial heterogeneity in lung cancer. CDR3 length: 15 amino acids. Trimming cost V 2 bases and J 0 bases, with 8 bases left between them. Germline V gene sequence: CDR1 LGHDT, CDR2 YNNKEL (reference sequence). Study results and limitations: Quantities of ubiquitous and regional expanded TCRs paralleled ubiquitous and regional nonsynonymous mutations, respectively. Approximately 7% of tumor T cells for alpha chains and around 12% for beta chains were estimated to be covered. Expanded intratumoral alpha and beta TCR counts tracked tumor mutation counts.

TCR cDNA molecules each carried a unique molecular identifier. Each CDR3 protein gets one entry after TCRdb re-called the 5' RACE reads with MiXCR. The sample records some 96,000 distinct CDR3 sequences, approximately 4% being singletons. Time point denoted: sample taken at primary tumor resection. Here the sequenced sample was lung tumor tissue, taken at surgery. The V gene is TRBV3-1, the J gene TRBJ1-5; D might be TRBD1 (6 bases). The receptor was derived from a male donor with early-stage non-small cell lung cancer. The CDR3 DNA reads TGTGCCAGCAGCCAACAGGGGAATAGCAATCAGCCCCAGCATTTT. Translation gives CASSQQGNSNQPQHF.